This is a list of T cell receptor beta chains from one sample in a study of T cells after posttransplantation cyclophosphamide. Data came from immunoSEQ multiplex PCR; TCRdb stores just in-frame clones and leaves some out. The data contain roughly 23,000 clones, 70% to 90% of them singletons. The specimen was PBMCs, collected after allogeneic stem cell transplant with posttransplant cyclophosphamide. The receptor source for this set is a female patient aged 25-39 years who received an allogeneic stem cell transplant from an unrelated donor, was CMV-positive, and had no GVHD. Some T cells here may be from the graft donor. CDR3s include the opening cysteine and the closing phenylalanine or tryptophan. Fields, in order: V gene, J gene, clone size, D gene, CDR3 protein, CDR3 DNA. A D gene is named only where the DNA matches it firmly. Size values are once, few and many counts, or a class for expanded clones, and some rows have none.

V: TRBV6-1
J: TRBJ2-1
size: -
D: TRBD2
CDR3: CASSEWSSGHNEQFF
DNA: TGTGCCAGCAGTGAATGGTCTAGCGGCCACAATGAGCAGTTCTTC

V: TRBV18
J: TRBJ2-1
size: -
D: TRBD2
CDR3: CASSQAGGYNEQFF
DNA: TGTGCCAGCTCACAAGCGGGGGGGTACAATGAGCAGTTCTTC

V: TRBV4-1
J: TRBJ2-3
size: -
D: TRBD2
CDR3: CASSPIDSGGTDTQYF
DNA: TGCGCCAGCAGCCCCATCGATAGCGGGGGGACAGATACGCAGTATTTT

V: TRBV18
J: TRBJ2-7
size: -
D: TRBD1
CDR3: CASSPGQGNEQYF
DNA: TGTGCCAGCTCACCGGGACAGGGTAACGAGCAGTACTTC

V: TRBV28
J: TRBJ1-3
size: -
D: -
CDR3: CASSLGGGSGNTIYF
DNA: TGTGCCAGCAGTTTAGGGGGAGGCTCTGGAAACACCATATATTTT

V: TRBV7-2
J: TRBJ1-4
size: -
D: -
CDR3: CASSLELGRSHEKLFF
DNA: TGTGCCAGCAGCTTAGAACTAGGCCGTTCCCATGAAAAACTGTTTTTT

V: TRBV7-2
J: TRBJ2-7
size: -
D: TRBD1
CDR3: CASSPDRGVAYEQYF
DNA: TGTGCCAGCAGCCCGGACAGGGGTGTAGCCTACGAGCAGTACTTC

V: TRBV4-3
J: TRBJ2-2
size: -
D: -
CDR3: CASSPSVGELFF
DNA: TGCGCCAGCAGCCCCAGTGTCGGGGAGCTGTTTTTT

V: TRBV6-1
J: TRBJ1-1
size: -
D: -
CDR3: CALGEGLNTEAFF
DNA: TGTGCCTTGGGGGAGGGCCTGAACACTGAAGCTTTCTTT

V: TRBV10-1
J: TRBJ2-1
size: -
D: -
CDR3: CASSRWAETYNEQFF
DNA: TGCGCCAGCAGTAGATGGGCCGAAACCTACAATGAGCAGTTCTTC

V: TRBV5-1
J: TRBJ1-1
size: -
D: -
CDR3: CASSLASLNTEAFF
DNA: TGCGCCAGCAGCTTGGCTAGCCTCAACACTGAAGCTTTCTTT

V: TRBV6-6
J: TRBJ1-5
size: -
D: TRBD1
CDR3: CASIVGTGSNQPQHF
DNA: TGTGCCAGCATCGTCGGGACAGGCAGCAATCAGCCCCAGCATTTT

V: TRBV30
J: TRBJ2-7
size: -
D: TRBD1
CDR3: CAWSGTGGEQYF
DNA: TGTGCCTGGAGCGGGACAGGTGGCGAGCAGTACTTC

V: TRBV27
J: TRBJ1-4
size: -
D: TRBD1
CDR3: CASSMQGARTNEKLFF
DNA: TGTGCCAGTTCAATGCAGGGGGCGCGCACTAATGAAAAACTGTTTTTT

V: TRBV5-1
J: TRBJ2-3
size: -
D: TRBD2
CDR3: CASSLLGGGGTDTQYF
DNA: TGCGCCAGCAGCTTGCTCGGCGGGGGGGGCACAGATACGCAGTATTTT

V: TRBV4-3
J: TRBJ2-5
size: -
D: -
CDR3: CASSQDRGETQYF
DNA: TGCGCCAGCAGCCAAGATCGGGGAGAGACCCAGTACTTC

V: TRBV5-5
J: TRBJ1-1
size: -
D: -
CDR3: CASSLTGLLMNTEAFF
DNA: TGTGCCAGCAGCTTGACAGGCCTCTTGATGAACACTGAAGCTTTCTTT

V: TRBV6-6
J: TRBJ1-5
size: -
D: -
CDR3: CASSNTAGSNQPQHF
DNA: TGTGCCAGCAGCAATACGGCGGGGAGCAATCAGCCCCAGCATTTT

V: TRBV28
J: TRBJ1-1
size: -
D: -
CDR3: CASRGRRTEAFF
DNA: TGTGCCAGCAGGGGGCGCAGAACTGAAGCTTTCTTT

V: TRBV10-3
J: TRBJ2-1
size: -
D: TRBD2
CDR3: CAISDLAGGPNEQFF
DNA: TGTGCCATCAGTGACCTAGCGGGGGGGCCCAATGAGCAGTTCTTC

V: TRBV7-8
J: TRBJ1-1
size: -
D: TRBD1
CDR3: CASSPRDRGPNTEAFF
DNA: TGTGCCAGCAGCCCCAGGGACAGGGGCCCGAACACTGAAGCTTTCTTT

V: TRBV7-9
J: TRBJ2-7
size: -
D: TRBD1
CDR3: CASSLTDRGLSYEQYF
DNA: TGTGCCAGCAGCTTAACGGACAGGGGGCTATCCTACGAGCAGTACTTC

V: TRBV7-6
J: TRBJ2-1
size: once
D: -
CDR3: CATAAGNYNEQFF
DNA: TGTGCCACGGCCGCAGGGAACTACAATGAGCAGTTCTTC

V: TRBV4-2
J: TRBJ2-7
size: -
D: -
CDR3: CASSQEAQIGGEQYF
DNA: TGTGCCAGCAGCCAAGAGGCCCAAATAGGCGGCGAGCAGTACTTC

V: TRBV28
J: TRBJ1-2
size: -
D: -
CDR3: CASSTTVPNYGYTF
DNA: TGTGCCAGCAGCACGACAGTCCCTAACTATGGCTACACCTTC

V: TRBV10-3
J: TRBJ2-7
size: few
D: -
CDR3: CAISEITGPNYEQYF
DNA: TGTGCCATCAGTGAGATCACAGGGCCCAACTACGAGCAGTACTTC

V: TRBV7-3
J: TRBJ1-6
size: once
D: -
CDR3: CASSPRRTLSSYNSPLHF
DNA: TGTGCCAGCAGCCCCCGGAGGACTCTGAGCTCCTATAATTCACCCCTCCACTTT

V: TRBV14
J: TRBJ2-7
size: -
D: -
CDR3: CASSQVPSYEQYF
DNA: TGTGCCAGCAGCCAAGTCCCGTCCTACGAGCAGTACTTC

V: TRBV27
J: TRBJ2-7
size: -
D: TRBD1
CDR3: CASSLSGTGVSYEQYF
DNA: TGTGCCAGCAGCCTCTCCGGGACAGGTGTCTCCTACGAGCAGTACTTC

V: TRBV18
J: TRBJ1-6
size: -
D: -
CDR3: CASSLTGSHNSPLHF
DNA: TGTGCCAGCTCTCTCACAGGGTCCCATAATTCACCCCTCCACTTT

V: TRBV28
J: TRBJ2-5
size: -
D: -
CDR3: CASTVGRQSMRETQYF
DNA: TGTGCCAGCACAGTCGGCCGCCAGTCGATGCGGGAGACCCAGTACTTC